Listed here are 10 T cell receptor beta chains from one sample, sequenced in a study of blood T cell repertoires in COVID-19. Sequencing was performed with immunoSEQ multiplex PCR; in TCRdb, only in-frame clones are kept and a portion is missing. The profile shows 350,000 or so clones, around 86% of them singletons. Sequenced: PBMCs or T cells enriched from blood (not recorded which). The receptors derive from a woman between 35 and 50 years old with acute COVID-19.

The genes are TRBV9 and TRBJ1-1; possible D gene TRBD1, 5 bases. Germline values: CDR1 SGDLS, CDR2 YYNGEE. The CDR3 loop spans 17 amino acids. Trimming took 0 bases from V and 3 from J, leaving 18 bases between them. CDR3 DNA: TGTGCCAGCAGCGTAGCTGGATGGGGCCCTGGCGACACTGAAGCTTTCTTT. Its protein product is CASSVAGWGPGDTEAFF.

V usage is TRBV6-5 and J usage is TRBJ2-2, with D possibly TRBD1 on 6 matching bases. Germline CDR1 MNHEY, CDR2 SVGAGI. The V gene lost 6 bases and the J gene lost 2 bases, with 13 bases spanning the gap. The CDR3 loop spans 15 amino acids. The CDR3 nucleotides are TGTGCCAGCAGCGAGGGGGTCATAAACACCGGGGAGCTGTTTTTT. Protein product: CASSEGVINTGELFF.

On this clone itself: The junction departs from germline at one end; a sequencing error may be responsible. The genes are TRBV5-1 and TRBJ1-1; 9 bases are shared with TRBD1. Germline V gene lookup returns CDR1 SGHRS and CDR2 YFSETQ. The CDR3 runs to 14 residues. CDR3 coding DNA: TGCGCCACCAGCGGGGGACAGGGTGGGACTGAAGCTTTCTTT. Amino acid sequence: CATSGGQGGTEAFF.

The rearrangement links TRBV24-1 to TRBJ2-7; 8 bases are shared with TRBD1. This CDR3 is 13 amino acids long. Trimming cost V 10 bases and J 6 bases; bases outside gene matches: 10. CDR1 and CDR2 (germline): KGHDR, SFDVKD. CDR3 in amino acids: CATARSGGGEQYF. The CDR3 DNA reads TGTGCCACTGCGAGGTCAGGGGGCGGCGAGCAGTACTTC.

The rearrangement uses TRBV28 and TRBJ1-2; TRBD1 matches 10 bases. The CDR3 consists of 16 residues. CDR1 and CDR2 from the germline V gene are MDHEN and SYDVKM. V lost 6 bases to trimming and J lost 4 bases; unmatched junction nucleotides: 11. CDR3 protein: CASSPLTGGLGYGYTF. CDR3 in DNA: TGTGCCAGCAGCCCCCTGACAGGGGGCCTGGGCTATGGCTACACCTTC.

The J gene is TRBJ2-3, the V gene TRBV25-1; TRBD1 matches 8 bases. V lost 5 bases, J lost 4 bases, and 11 bases stayed unmatched. This CDR3 spans 16 amino acids. Germline values: CDR1 MGHDK, CDR2 SYGVNS. As DNA, the CDR3 is TGTGCCAGCAGTCCAACCCGACAGGGGATCTCAGATACGCAGTATTTT. Protein: CASSPTRQGISDTQYF.

Concerning this clone itself: This same CDR3 is encoded by further DNA sequences in the sample. The V gene is TRBV19, the J gene TRBJ1-5, with 11 nucleotides matching TRBD1. V was pared by 6 bases and J by 4 bases, with 5 bases of the junction left unmatched. This CDR3 comprises 15 residues. Germline V gene data show CDR1 as LNHDA and CDR2 as SQIVND (reference sequence). This CDR3 is CASRGQGALNQPQHF. CDR3 nucleotides: TGTGCCAGTAGAGGACAGGGGGCCCTTAATCAGCCCCAGCATTTT.

This sequence joins TRBV7-2 and TRBJ1-2; 7 nucleotides match TRBD1. Germline CDR1 and CDR2: SGHTA and FQGNSA. V was pared by 1 base and J by 8 bases, with 7 bases of the junction left unmatched. The CDR3 contains 14 residues. The CDR3 is CASSLGAQGEGYTF. The CDR3 DNA reads TGTGCCAGCAGCTTAGGGGCCCAGGGGGAGGGCTACACCTTC. The full variable domain, its missing parts supplied by reference TRBV7-2 and TRBJ1-2, is GAGVSQSPSNKVTEKGKDVELRCDPISGHTALYWYRQSLGQGLEFLIYFQGNSAPDKSGLPSDRFSAERTGGSVSTLTIQRTQQEDSAVYLCASSLGAQGEGYTFGSGTRLTVV.

The count of this clone is one. The chain joins TRBV3-1 (or the pseudogene TRBV3-2) to TRBJ1-1; 7 bases align to TRBD1. The CDR3 is 14 amino acids. Losses at the gene ends were 1 base for V and 7 bases for J; bases not matched to a gene: 6. Germline V lookup: CDR1 LGHDT, CDR2 YNNKEL (reference sequence). In DNA, the CDR3 is TGTGCCAGCAGCCAAGCAGGCAGGGGGAGTGAAGCTTTCTTT. Translated, it gives CASSQAGRGSEAFF.

This clone showed up just once. The CDR3 region has the DNA TGCGCCAGCAGCCAAGGTTGGGTAGCGGGGGAGTACAATGAGCAGTTCTTC. Its translation is CASSQGWVAGEYNEQFF. The V gene is TRBV4-3, the J gene TRBJ2-1; TRBD2 aligns across 9 bases. Trimming took 1 base from V and 4 from J; bases not matched to a gene: 8. This CDR3 region has 17 residues. From germline, CDR1 is LGHNA and CDR2 YSLEER.